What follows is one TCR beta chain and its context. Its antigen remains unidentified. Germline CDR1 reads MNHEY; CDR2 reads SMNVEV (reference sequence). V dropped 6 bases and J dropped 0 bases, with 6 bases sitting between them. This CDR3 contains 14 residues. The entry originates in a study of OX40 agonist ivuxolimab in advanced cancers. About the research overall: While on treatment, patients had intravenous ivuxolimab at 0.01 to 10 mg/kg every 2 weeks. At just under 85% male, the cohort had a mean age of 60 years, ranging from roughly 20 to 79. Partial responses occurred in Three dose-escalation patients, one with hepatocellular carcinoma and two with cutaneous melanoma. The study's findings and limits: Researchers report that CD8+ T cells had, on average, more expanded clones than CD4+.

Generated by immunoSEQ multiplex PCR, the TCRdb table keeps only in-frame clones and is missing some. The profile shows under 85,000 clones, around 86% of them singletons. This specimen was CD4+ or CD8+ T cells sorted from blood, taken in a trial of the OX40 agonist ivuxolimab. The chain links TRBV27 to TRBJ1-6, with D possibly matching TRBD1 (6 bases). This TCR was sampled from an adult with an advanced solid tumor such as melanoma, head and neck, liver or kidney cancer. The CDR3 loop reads CASRDSSYNSPLHF. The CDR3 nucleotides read TGTGCCAGCAGGGACAGCTCCTATAATTCACCCCTCCACTTT.